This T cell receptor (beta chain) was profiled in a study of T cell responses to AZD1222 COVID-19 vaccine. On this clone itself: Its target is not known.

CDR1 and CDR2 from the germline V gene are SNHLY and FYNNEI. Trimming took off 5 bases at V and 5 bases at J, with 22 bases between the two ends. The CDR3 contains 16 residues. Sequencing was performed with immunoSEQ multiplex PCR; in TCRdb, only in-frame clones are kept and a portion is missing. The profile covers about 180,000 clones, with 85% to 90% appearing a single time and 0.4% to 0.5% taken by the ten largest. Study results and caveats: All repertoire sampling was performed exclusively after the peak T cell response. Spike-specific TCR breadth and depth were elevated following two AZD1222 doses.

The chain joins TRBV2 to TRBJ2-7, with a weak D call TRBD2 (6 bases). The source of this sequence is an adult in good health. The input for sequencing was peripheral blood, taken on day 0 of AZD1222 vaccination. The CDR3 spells CASSLATDKSTDEQYF. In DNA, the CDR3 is TGTGCCAGCAGTCTAGCGACCGACAAAAGTACCGACGAGCAGTACTTC.